A single sample is the source of the 8 T cell receptor beta chains below, sequenced in a study of Graves' ophthalmopathy and Graves' hyperthyroidism. RNA transcripts were the source from which TCR beta CDR3 regions were amplified. HTBI primers were used in a first-round RT-PCR, which preceded a second-round multiplex PCR. TCRdb used MiXCR to reprocess the multiplex PCR reads, holding one entry per CDR3 protein. Of some 250,000 distinct CDR3 sequences in the sample, less than 55% were seen once. The sequencing input was peripheral blood. These receptors all come from an adult man with Graves' ophthalmopathy.

Only a few counts were recorded for this clonotype. The V gene is TRBV29-1, the J gene TRBJ2-5; D is uncertain. The CDR3 runs 13 residues. Germline V gene sequence: CDR1 SQVTM, CDR2 ANQGSEA. Trimming took off 4 bases at V and 4 bases at J, with 13 bases between the two ends. CDR3 nucleotides: TGCAGCGTTGGACGATCCAGCGCAGAGACCCAGTACTTC. Translated: CSVGRSSAETQYF.

The sample holds a few counts of this clonotype. J is TRBJ2-7 and V is TRBV3-1; 10 bases line up with TRBD1. The CDR3 extends over 15 amino acids. V trimming: 4 bases; J trimming: 2 bases; junction bases outside the gene matches: 5. In germline, CDR1 is LGHDT, CDR2 YNNKEL (reference sequence). CDR3: CASSRSGTGAYEQYF. CDR3 nucleotides: TGTGCCAGCAGCCGGTCCGGGACAGGGGCCTACGAGCAGTACTTC.

This clonotype was detected only once. The chain combines TRBV10-3 with TRBJ2-6; TRBD2 is a possible D gene (5 bases). Germline CDR1 is ENHRY and CDR2 is SYGVKD. CDR3 length equals 13 residues. Trimming cost V 4 bases and J 9 bases, with 10 bases left between them. This chain's CDR3 is CAISGEGVNVLTF. The CDR3 nucleotides are TGTGCCATCAGTGGAGAGGGAGTCAACGTCCTGACTTTC.

The V and J genes are TRBV4-1 and TRBJ1-2, with D perhaps TRBD1 (6 bases). Trimming removed 6 bases at V and 0 bases at J, with 14 bases between. CDR1 and CDR2 (germline): MGHRA, YSYEKL. The CDR3 totals 15 residues. The DNA of the CDR3 is TGCGCCAGCAGACAACCGGGACAATCTAACTATGGCTACACCTTC. Translation: CASRQPGQSNYGYTF.

The chain has TRBV4-3 and TRBJ2-5; TRBD2 matches at 10 bases. CDR1 and CDR2 from the germline V gene are LGHNA and YSLEER. CDR3 length: 15 residues. V gave up 2 bases and J gave up 5 bases; unmatched junction bases: 5. The CDR3 nucleotides read TGCGCCAGCAGCCAACTAGCGGGAGTCATCGAGACCCAGTACTTC. The encoded protein is CASSQLAGVIETQYF.

The chain employs TRBV29-1 and TRBJ1-2, with D uncertain. Germline V CDR1 and CDR2: SQVTM, ANQGSEA. There are 16 residues in the CDR3. The V and J ends lost 3 bases and 0 bases respectively, with 17 bases between them. The CDR3 loop is CSVDNNLGQTNYGYTF. The CDR3 bases are TGCAGCGTTGATAACAACCTCGGGCAGACTAACTATGGCTACACCTTC. Based on the CDR3 plus reference TRBV29-1 and TRBJ1-2, the full variable domain is SAVISQKPSRDICQRGTSLTIQCQVDSQVTMMFWYRQQPGQSLTLIATANQGSEATYESGFVIDKFPISRPNLTFSTLTVSNMSPEDSSIYLCSVDNNLGQTNYGYTFGSGTRLTVV.

J is TRBJ2-7 and V is TRBV9; a possible D gene is TRBD2 (5 bases). The CDR3 is 14 amino acids. CDR1 and CDR2 (germline): SGDLS, YYNGEE. V lost 5 bases, J lost 0 bases, and 12 bases lay in between. The CDR3 DNA reads TGTGCCAGCAGGGACGACGACTACTCCTACGAGCAGTACTTC. This translates into CASRDDDYSYEQYF.

This clonotype occurred many times. The chain employs TRBV24-1 and TRBJ2-7; 11 bases match TRBD2. Germline V lookup: CDR1 KGHDR, CDR2 SFDVKD. This CDR3 has 15 amino acids. With V trimmed by 5 bases and J by 2 bases, 4 bases remained unmatched. As DNA, the CDR3 is TGTGCCACCAGTGGGGGGACTAGCGGTACCTACGAGCAGTACTTC. Translated: CATSGGTSGTYEQYF.